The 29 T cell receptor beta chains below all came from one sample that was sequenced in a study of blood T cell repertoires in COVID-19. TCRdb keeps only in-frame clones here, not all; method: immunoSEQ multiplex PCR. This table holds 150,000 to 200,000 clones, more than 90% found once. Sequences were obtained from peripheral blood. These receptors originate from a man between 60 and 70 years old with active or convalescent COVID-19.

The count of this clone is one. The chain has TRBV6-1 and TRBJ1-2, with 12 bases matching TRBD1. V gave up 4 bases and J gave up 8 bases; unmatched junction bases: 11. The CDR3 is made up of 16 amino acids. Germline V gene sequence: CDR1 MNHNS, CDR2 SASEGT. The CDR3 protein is CASSGAGTGGAYGYTF. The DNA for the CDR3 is TGTGCCAGCAGTGGGGCCGGGACAGGGGGCGCTTACGGCTACACCTTC.

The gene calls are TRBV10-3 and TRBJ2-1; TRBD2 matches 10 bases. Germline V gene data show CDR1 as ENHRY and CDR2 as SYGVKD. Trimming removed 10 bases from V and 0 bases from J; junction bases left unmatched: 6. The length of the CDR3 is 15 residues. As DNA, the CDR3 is TGTGCCACAGGTAGCGGGGGGCTCTCCTACAATGAGCAGTTCTTC. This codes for CATGSGGLSYNEQFF.

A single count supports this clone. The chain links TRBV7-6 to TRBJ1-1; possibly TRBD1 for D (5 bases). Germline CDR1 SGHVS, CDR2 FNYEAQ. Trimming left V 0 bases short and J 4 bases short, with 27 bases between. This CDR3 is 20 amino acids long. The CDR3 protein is CASSLAPPTPTEPLGTEAFF. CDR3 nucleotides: TGTGCCAGCAGCTTAGCTCCCCCGACGCCGACAGAGCCCTTGGGCACTGAAGCTTTCTTT.

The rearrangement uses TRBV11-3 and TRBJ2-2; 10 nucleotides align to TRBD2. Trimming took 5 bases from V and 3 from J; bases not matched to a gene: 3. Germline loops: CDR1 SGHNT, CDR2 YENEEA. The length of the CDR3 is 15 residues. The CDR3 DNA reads TGTGCCAGCAGCCAGGGACTAGCGTACACCGGGGAGCTGTTTTTT. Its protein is CASSQGLAYTGELFF.

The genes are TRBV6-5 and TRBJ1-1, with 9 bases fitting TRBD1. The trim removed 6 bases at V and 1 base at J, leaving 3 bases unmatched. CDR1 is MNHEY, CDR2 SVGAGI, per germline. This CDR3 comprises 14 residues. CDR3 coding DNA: TGTGCCAGCAGCTCGGGACAGGGGAACACTGAAGCTTTCTTT. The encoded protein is CASSSGQGNTEAFF.

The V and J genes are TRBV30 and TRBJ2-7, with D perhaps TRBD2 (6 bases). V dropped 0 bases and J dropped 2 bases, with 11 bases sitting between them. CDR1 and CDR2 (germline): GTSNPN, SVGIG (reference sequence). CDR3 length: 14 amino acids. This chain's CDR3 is CAWSVLGRPYEQYF. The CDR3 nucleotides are TGTGCCTGGAGTGTACTAGGGAGGCCCTACGAGCAGTACTTC.

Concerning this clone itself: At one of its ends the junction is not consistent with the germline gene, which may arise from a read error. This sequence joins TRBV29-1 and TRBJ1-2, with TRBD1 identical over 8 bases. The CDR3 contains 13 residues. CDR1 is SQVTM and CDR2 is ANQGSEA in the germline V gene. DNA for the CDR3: TGCAGCGTTGAATCCCTGACAGGGGATAGTGAAGGGTTC. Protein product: CSVESLTGDSEGF. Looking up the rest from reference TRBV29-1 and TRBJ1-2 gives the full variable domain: SAVISQKPSRDICQRGTSLTIQCQVDSQVTMMFWYRQQPGQSLTLIATANQGSEATYESGFVIDKFPISRPNLTFSTLTVSNMSPEDSSIYLCSVESLTGDSEGFGSGTRLTVV.

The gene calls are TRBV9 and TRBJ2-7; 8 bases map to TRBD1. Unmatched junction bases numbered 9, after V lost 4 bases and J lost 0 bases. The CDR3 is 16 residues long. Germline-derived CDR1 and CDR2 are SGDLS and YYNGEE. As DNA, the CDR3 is TGTGCCAGCAGCCCGTGGGGGACAGGCGCCTCCTACGAGCAGTACTTC. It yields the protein CASSPWGTGASYEQYF.

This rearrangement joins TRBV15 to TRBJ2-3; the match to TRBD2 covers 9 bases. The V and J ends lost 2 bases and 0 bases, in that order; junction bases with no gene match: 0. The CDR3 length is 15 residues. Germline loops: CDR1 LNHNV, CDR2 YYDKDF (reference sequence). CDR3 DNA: TGTGCCACCAGCAGACTAGCGGGGAGCACAGATACGCAGTATTTT. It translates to CATSRLAGSTDTQYF.

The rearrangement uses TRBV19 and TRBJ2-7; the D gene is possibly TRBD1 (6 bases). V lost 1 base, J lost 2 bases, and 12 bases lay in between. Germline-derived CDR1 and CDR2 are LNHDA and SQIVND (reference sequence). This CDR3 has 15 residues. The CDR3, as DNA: TGTGCCAGTAGTATAGGGCAGGGGCCGACCTACGAGCAGTACTTC. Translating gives CASSIGQGPTYEQYF.

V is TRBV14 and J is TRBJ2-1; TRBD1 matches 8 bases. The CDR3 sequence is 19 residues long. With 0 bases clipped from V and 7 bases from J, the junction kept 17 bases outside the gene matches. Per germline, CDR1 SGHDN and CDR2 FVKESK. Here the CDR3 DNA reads TGTGCCAGCAGCCAAGATTTGACAGGGGACTCACTCCGGGGGAATGAGCAGTTCTTC. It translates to CASSQDLTGDSLRGNEQFF.

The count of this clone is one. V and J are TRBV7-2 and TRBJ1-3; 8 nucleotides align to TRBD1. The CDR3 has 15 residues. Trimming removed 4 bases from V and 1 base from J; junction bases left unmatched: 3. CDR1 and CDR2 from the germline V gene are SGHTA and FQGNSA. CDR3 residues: CASSWDRSSGNTIYF. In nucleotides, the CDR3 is TGTGCCAGCAGCTGGGACAGGAGTTCTGGAAACACCATATATTTT.

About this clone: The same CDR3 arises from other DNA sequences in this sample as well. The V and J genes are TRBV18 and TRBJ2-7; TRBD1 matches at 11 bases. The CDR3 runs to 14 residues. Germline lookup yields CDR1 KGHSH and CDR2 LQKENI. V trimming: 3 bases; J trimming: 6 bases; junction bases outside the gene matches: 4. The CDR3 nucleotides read TGTGCCAGCTCACCCGGGACAGGGGGGTCCGAGCAGTACTTC. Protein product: CASSPGTGGSEQYF.

In nucleotides, the CDR3 is TGCAGCGCGGAGGGGGTGACAATTCACGATGAGCAGTTCTTC. As protein: CSAEGVTIHDEQFF. V usage is TRBV29-1 and J usage is TRBJ2-1; TRBD1 or TRBD2 may be the D gene (6 bases each). CDR3 length: 14 amino acids. Trimming removed 7 bases from V and 8 bases from J, with 21 bases in between. Germline values: CDR1 SQVTM, CDR2 ANQGSEA.

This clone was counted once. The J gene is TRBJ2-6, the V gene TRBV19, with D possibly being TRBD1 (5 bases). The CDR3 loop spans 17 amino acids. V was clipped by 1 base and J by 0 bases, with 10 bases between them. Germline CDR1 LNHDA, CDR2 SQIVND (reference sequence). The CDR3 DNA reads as TGTGCCAGTAGTATAGGCAGGGTGAACTCTGGGGCCAACGTCCTGACTTTC. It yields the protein CASSIGRVNSGANVLTF.

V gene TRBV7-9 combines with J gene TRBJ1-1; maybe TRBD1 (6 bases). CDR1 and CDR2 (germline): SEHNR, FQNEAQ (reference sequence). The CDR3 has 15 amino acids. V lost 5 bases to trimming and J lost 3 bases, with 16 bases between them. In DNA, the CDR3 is TGTGCCAGCAGCCCTCTCAGGGGACGGGACACTGAAGCTTTCTTT. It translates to CASSPLRGRDTEAFF.

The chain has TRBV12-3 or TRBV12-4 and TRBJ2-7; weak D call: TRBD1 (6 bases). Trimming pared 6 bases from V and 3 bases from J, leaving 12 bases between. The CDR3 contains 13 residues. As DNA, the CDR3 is TGTGCCAGCAGCAGGGACACGCTCTACGAGCAGTACTTC. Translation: CASSRDTLYEQYF.

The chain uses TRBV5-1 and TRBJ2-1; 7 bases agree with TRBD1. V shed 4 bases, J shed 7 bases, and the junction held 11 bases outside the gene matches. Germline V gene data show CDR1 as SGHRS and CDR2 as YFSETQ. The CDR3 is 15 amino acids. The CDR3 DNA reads TGCGCCAGCAGCCTATCAGGGGGAGAGAGAAATGAGCAGTTCTTC. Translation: CASSLSGGERNEQFF. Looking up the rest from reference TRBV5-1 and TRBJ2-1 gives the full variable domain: KAGVTQTPRYLIKTRGQQVTLSCSPISGHRSVSWYQQTPGQGLQFLFEYFSETQRNKGNFPGRFSGRQFSNSRSEMNVSTLELGDSALYLCASSLSGGERNEQFFGPGTRLTVL.

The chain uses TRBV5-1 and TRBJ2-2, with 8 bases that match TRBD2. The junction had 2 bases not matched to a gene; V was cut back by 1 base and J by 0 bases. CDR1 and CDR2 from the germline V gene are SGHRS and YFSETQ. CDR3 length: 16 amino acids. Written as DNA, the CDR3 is TGCGCCAGCAGCTTGACTAGCGGTACGAACACCGGGGAGCTGTTTTTT. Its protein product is CASSLTSGTNTGELFF.

The CDR3 DNA follows: TGTGCCAGCAGCCCGGAGGGACAGTACACTGAAGCTTTCTTT. Protein: CASSPEGQYTEAFF. The genes are TRBV6-4 and TRBJ1-1, with 7 bases matching TRBD1. The CDR3 totals 14 residues. The V and J ends lost 6 bases and 3 bases, in that order; junction bases with no gene match: 7. The germline CDR1 and CDR2 sequences are MRHNA and SNTAGT.

This CDR3 reads CASSLGTAENIQYF. CDR3 in DNA: TGTGCCAGCAGCTTAGGAACAGCGGAAAACATTCAGTACTTC. The chain has TRBV7-2 and TRBJ2-4, with D possibly being TRBD2 (5 bases). Germline CDR1 reads SGHTA; CDR2 reads FQGNSA. This CDR3 comprises 14 residues. V was clipped by 1 base and J by 5 bases, with 9 bases between them.

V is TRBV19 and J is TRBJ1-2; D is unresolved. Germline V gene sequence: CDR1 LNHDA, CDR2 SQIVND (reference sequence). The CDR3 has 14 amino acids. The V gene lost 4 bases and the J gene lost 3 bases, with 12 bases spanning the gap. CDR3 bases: TGTGCCAGTAGTAGAGGAAGGCCCGACTATGGCTACACCTTC. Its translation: CASSRGRPDYGYTF.

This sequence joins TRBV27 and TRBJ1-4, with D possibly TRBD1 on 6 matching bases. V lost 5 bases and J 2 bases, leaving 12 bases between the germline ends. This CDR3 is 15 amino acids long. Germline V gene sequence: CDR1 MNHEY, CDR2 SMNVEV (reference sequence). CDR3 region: CASSQQGGTNEKLFF. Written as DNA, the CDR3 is TGTGCCAGCAGTCAACAGGGAGGGACTAATGAAAAACTGTTTTTT.

Here the CDR3 DNA reads TGCGCCAGCAGCTTGGTGCACGTAGGGGAAGGTGGCTATGGCTACACCTTC. It codes for CASSLVHVGEGGYGYTF. J is TRBJ1-2 and V is TRBV5-1; maybe TRBD1 (5 bases). CDR3 length: 17 residues. Germline CDR1 is SGHRS and CDR2 is YFSETQ. V lost 0 bases to trimming and J lost 4 bases, with 19 bases between them.

The CDR3 DNA is TGTGCCAGCAGCAGGGGCGGGTTCGAGGGCTCACCCCTCCACTTT. Encoded protein: CASSRGGFEGSPLHF. This sequence joins TRBV27 and TRBJ1-6, with D perhaps TRBD1 (6 bases). The V and J ends lost 6 bases and 10 bases respectively, with 19 bases between them. The CDR3 extends over 15 amino acids. CDR1 and CDR2 (germline): MNHEY, SMNVEV (reference sequence).

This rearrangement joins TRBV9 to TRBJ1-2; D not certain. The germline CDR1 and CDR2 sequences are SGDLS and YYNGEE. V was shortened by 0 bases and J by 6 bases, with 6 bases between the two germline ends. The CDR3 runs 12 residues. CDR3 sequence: CASSVGEDGYTF. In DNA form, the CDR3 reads TGTGCCAGCAGCGTAGGCGAGGATGGCTACACCTTC.

The CDR3 region has the DNA TGCGCCAGCACCGGAGCGGGATTCACCGGGGAGCTGTTTTTT. This translates into CASTGAGFTGELFF. V usage is TRBV5-1 and J usage is TRBJ2-2; 7 nucleotides agree with TRBD2. V trimming: 6 bases; J trimming: 4 bases; junction bases outside the gene matches: 6. CDR1 is SGHRS and CDR2 is YFSETQ in the germline V gene. The CDR3 length is 14 residues.

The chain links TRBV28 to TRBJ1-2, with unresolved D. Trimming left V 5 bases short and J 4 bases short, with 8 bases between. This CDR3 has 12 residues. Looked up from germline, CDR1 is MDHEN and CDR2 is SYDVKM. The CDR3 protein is CASSLPGYGYTF. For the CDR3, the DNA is TGTGCCAGCAGTCTACCGGGCTATGGCTACACCTTC.

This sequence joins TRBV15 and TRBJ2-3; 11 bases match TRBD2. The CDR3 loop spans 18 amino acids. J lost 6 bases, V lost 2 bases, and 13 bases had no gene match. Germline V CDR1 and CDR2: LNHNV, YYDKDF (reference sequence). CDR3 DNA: TGTGCCACCAGCAGATCAGTCCCCCTAGCGGGAGGTGGTGATACGCAGTATTTT. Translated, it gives CATSRSVPLAGGGDTQYF.